The present entry profiles one T cell receptor (beta chain) with its context. Antigen unknown. TCRdb itself ran the RT-PCR reads through MiXCR, one entry per CDR3 protein. The table shows 700,000 to 900,000 distinct CDR3 sequences, with around 21% occurring only once. The sample belongs to a study of response to subunit inactivated influenza vaccine. Study conclusions and caveats: Each seasonal flu vaccination may recruit only limited new T cells, authors suggested.

Sample: PBMCs from blood, taken more than 4 days after vaccination. The TCR originated in a man aged 45-65 years who received an inactivated influenza vaccine.

The DNA for the CDR3 is TGTGCCAGCAGCCAATTCGACAGGGGAGAATCACCCCTCCACTTT. Amino acids: CASSQFDRGESPLHF. The chain employs TRBV4-2 and TRBJ1-6; 8 nucleotides line up with TRBD1. The CDR3 length is 15 residues. V was clipped by 2 bases and J by 10 bases; unmatched bases: 7. CDR1 and CDR2 (germline): LGHNA, YNFKEQ.